In this sample, the clone carrying this T cell receptor beta chain turned up a few times. Its antigen is not known. 13 Jbeta primers and 60 Vbeta primers were used for the PCR. Assay: immunoSEQ multiplex PCR; the TCRdb copy retains only in-frame clones and omits some. The sample holds 150,000 to 200,000 clones, 80% to 85% seen once. The data stem from a study of cytomegalovirus exposure and HLA in healthy donors. Study-wide context: Earlier sequencing of about 179 million T cells yielded roughly 100 million unique TCR beta sequences. Whole-study results and caveats: CMV serostatus was the sole immune exposure information available. Among TCR beta chains of equal frequency, HLA-associated ones were more clonally expanded in a later analysis. Through in vitro validation, three CMV-associated chains were shown to be specific for CMV antigens.

V shed 6 bases and J 8 bases; nucleotides not matched to a gene: 10. Germline-derived CDR1 and CDR2 are MNHNY and SVGAGI (reference sequence). The length of the CDR3 is 14 residues. The sample was PBMCs. The rearrangement uses TRBV6-6 and TRBJ1-2; 9 positions match TRBD1. This receptor was obtained from a woman aged 40 to 50 in good health and CMV-seronegative. CDR3: CASSLRDRVRGYTF. The CDR3 DNA reads TGTGCCAGCAGCTTACGGGACAGGGTGAGGGGCTACACCTTC.